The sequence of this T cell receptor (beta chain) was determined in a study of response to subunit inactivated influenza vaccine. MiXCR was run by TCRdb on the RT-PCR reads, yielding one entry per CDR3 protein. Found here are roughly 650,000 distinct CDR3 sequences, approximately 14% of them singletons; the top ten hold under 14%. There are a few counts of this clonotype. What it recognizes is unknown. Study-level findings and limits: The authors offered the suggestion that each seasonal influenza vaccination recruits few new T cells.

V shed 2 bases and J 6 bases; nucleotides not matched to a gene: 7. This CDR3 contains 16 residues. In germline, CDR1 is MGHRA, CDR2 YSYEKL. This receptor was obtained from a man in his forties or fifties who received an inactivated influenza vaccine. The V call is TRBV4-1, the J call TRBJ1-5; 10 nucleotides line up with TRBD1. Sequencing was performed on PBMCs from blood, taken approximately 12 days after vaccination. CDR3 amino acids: CASSQQPGQGSQPQHF. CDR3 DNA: TGCGCCAGCAGCCAACAACCGGGACAGGGGAGTCAGCCCCAGCATTTT.